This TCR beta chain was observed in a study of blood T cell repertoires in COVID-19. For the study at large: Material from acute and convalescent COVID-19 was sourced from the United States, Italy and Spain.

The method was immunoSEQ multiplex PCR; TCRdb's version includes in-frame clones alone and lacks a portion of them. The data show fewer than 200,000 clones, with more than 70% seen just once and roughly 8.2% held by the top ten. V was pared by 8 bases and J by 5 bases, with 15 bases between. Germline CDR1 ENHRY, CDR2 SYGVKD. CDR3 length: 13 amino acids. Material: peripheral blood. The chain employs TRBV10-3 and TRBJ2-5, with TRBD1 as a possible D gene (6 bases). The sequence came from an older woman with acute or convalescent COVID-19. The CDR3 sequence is CAIGSGQTETQYF. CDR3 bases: TGTGCCATCGGATCCGGACAGACGGAGACCCAGTACTTC.